This TCR beta chain was documented in a study of response to subunit inactivated influenza vaccine. From germline, CDR1 is LGHNA and CDR2 YNFKEQ. Trimming cost V 1 base and J 0 bases, with 9 bases left between them. This CDR3 is built from 16 residues. MiXCR, run by TCRdb on the RT-PCR reads, gives a single entry per CDR3 protein. The sample records under 800,000 distinct CDR3 sequences, roughly 14% being singletons. Turning to this clonotype: The antigen remains unidentified.

General observations from the study: Few new T cells, the authors suggested, are recruited by each seasonal influenza vaccination.

The TCR comes from a man aged 45 to 65 who received an inactivated influenza vaccine. The sample here was PBMCs from blood, taken around 14 days before vaccination. The chain links TRBV4-2 to TRBJ1-4, with no clear D. The CDR3 DNA reads TGTGCCAGCAGCCAAGGGGCAGTTTCAACTAATGAAAAACTGTTTTTT. Protein: CASSQGAVSTNEKLFF.